These T cell receptor beta chains were read from a single sample in a study of cytomegalovirus exposure and HLA in healthy donors. Assay: immunoSEQ multiplex PCR; the TCRdb copy retains only in-frame clones and omits some. Seen here are about 190,000 clones, about four fifths observed once, and the top ten hold 1.7%. Sequencing was performed on PBMCs. The origin of the receptors is a woman under 30 in good health and CMV-seronegative. CDR3s include the opening cysteine and the closing phenylalanine or tryptophan. The D gene is left open where the match is weak. Some rows mark clone size as missing; the rest say once, few, many or name a class of expanded clone.

cdr3_nt: TGTGCCAGCAGCGAGAGCGGGGACAATGAGCAGTTCTTC
cdr3_aa: CASSESGDNEQFF
d_call: TRBD2
clone_size: -
cdr3_length: 13
j_call: TRBJ2-1
v_call: TRBV7-9

cdr3_nt: TGTGCCAGCTGGAGGAGGGGAGGGGGTAATGAAAAACTGTTTTTT
cdr3_aa: CASWRRGGGNEKLFF
d_call: -
clone_size: few
cdr3_length: 15
j_call: TRBJ1-4
v_call: TRBV28

cdr3_nt: TGTGCCAGCAGCCCCGTTATAGCGGGAGGGTGGGCCGAGCAGTACTTC
cdr3_aa: CASSPVIAGGWAEQYF
d_call: TRBD2
clone_size: -
cdr3_length: 16
j_call: TRBJ2-7
v_call: TRBV7-9

cdr3_nt: TGTGCCAGCAGTTTTTCGGACTCCACCTACGAGCAGTACTTC
cdr3_aa: CASSFSDSTYEQYF
d_call: -
clone_size: -
cdr3_length: 14
j_call: TRBJ2-7
v_call: TRBV27

cdr3_nt: TGTGCCAGCAGCGGTCCGGGGGGTCAAGAGACCCAGTACTTC
cdr3_aa: CASSGPGGQETQYF
d_call: TRBD2
clone_size: -
cdr3_length: 14
j_call: TRBJ2-5
v_call: TRBV7-9

cdr3_nt: TGTGCCAGCAGTGAGGACATCTTGGAGCAGTACTTC
cdr3_aa: CASSEDILEQYF
d_call: -
clone_size: -
cdr3_length: 12
j_call: TRBJ2-7
v_call: TRBV28

cdr3_nt: TGTGCCAGCATCCGATGGTCAGGGGGCAGCGGCTACACCTTC
cdr3_aa: CASIRWSGGSGYTF
d_call: TRBD1
clone_size: -
cdr3_length: 14
j_call: TRBJ1-2
v_call: TRBV5-6

cdr3_nt: TGTGCCAGCAGCCGCCGGGGGGGGCCCCAAGAGACCCAGTACTTC
cdr3_aa: CASSRRGGPQETQYF
d_call: TRBD2
clone_size: -
cdr3_length: 15
j_call: TRBJ2-5
v_call: TRBV6-5

cdr3_nt: TGTGCCAGCAGCCTCACCGGGGACAGATACTACAATGAGCAGTTCTTC
cdr3_aa: CASSLTGDRYYNEQFF
d_call: TRBD1
clone_size: -
cdr3_length: 16
j_call: TRBJ2-1
v_call: TRBV11-2

cdr3_nt: TGTGCCAGCAGCGACCGGCGGGGGAACACCATATATTTT
cdr3_aa: CASSDRRGNTIYF
d_call: -
clone_size: -
cdr3_length: 13
j_call: TRBJ1-3
v_call: TRBV7-9

cdr3_nt: TGCGCCAGCAGCTTCTCCACAGATACGCAGTATTTT
cdr3_aa: CASSFSTDTQYF
d_call: -
clone_size: -
cdr3_length: 12
j_call: TRBJ2-3
v_call: TRBV5-1

cdr3_nt: TGTGCCAGCAGTCTAATTCCCGACAGCAATGAGCAGTTCTTC
cdr3_aa: CASSLIPDSNEQFF
d_call: -
clone_size: -
cdr3_length: 14
j_call: TRBJ2-1
v_call: TRBV27

cdr3_nt: TGTGCCATCAGCCCAAACTCCGGGACAGGGGGCGGGCAGTACTTC
cdr3_aa: CAISPNSGTGGGQYF
d_call: TRBD1
clone_size: -
cdr3_length: 15
j_call: TRBJ2-7
v_call: TRBV10-3

cdr3_nt: TGTGCCAGCAGTGTTTATAGCAATCAGCCCCAGCATTTT
cdr3_aa: CASSVYSNQPQHF
d_call: -
clone_size: -
cdr3_length: 13
j_call: TRBJ1-5
v_call: TRBV28

cdr3_nt: TGTGCCAGCAGCGTAGGAGGGGGAAGCGGCCACACAGATACGCAGTATTTT
cdr3_aa: CASSVGGGSGHTDTQYF
d_call: -
clone_size: -
cdr3_length: 17
j_call: TRBJ2-3
v_call: TRBV9

cdr3_nt: TGTGCCAGCAGTCCGCAGGGGAACTATGGCTACACCTTC
cdr3_aa: CASSPQGNYGYTF
d_call: -
clone_size: -
cdr3_length: 13
j_call: TRBJ1-2
v_call: TRBV27

cdr3_nt: TGCGCCAGCAAGCAGGGTAATGGAATCTACGAGCAGTACTTC
cdr3_aa: CASKQGNGIYEQYF
d_call: -
clone_size: -
cdr3_length: 14
j_call: TRBJ2-7
v_call: TRBV10-2

cdr3_nt: TGCGCCAGCAGTGAGAACGCAGCGAACACCGGGGAGCTGTTTTTT
cdr3_aa: CASSENAANTGELFF
d_call: -
clone_size: -
cdr3_length: 15
j_call: TRBJ2-2
v_call: TRBV10-2

cdr3_nt: TGCGCCAGCAGCCAAGACCCGGGGGAAAATGGCTACACCTTC
cdr3_aa: CASSQDPGENGYTF
d_call: -
clone_size: -
cdr3_length: 14
j_call: TRBJ1-2
v_call: TRBV4-1

cdr3_nt: TGTGCCAGCAGTCCTCCCGGTGGCAGGGGGCCGGTCCGGACCCAGTACTTC
cdr3_aa: CASSPPGGRGPVRTQYF
d_call: TRBD1
clone_size: -
cdr3_length: 17
j_call: TRBJ2-5
v_call: TRBV7-2

cdr3_nt: TGTGCCAGCAGCTCGGGACAAGAGCAGTTCTTC
cdr3_aa: CASSSGQEQFF
d_call: -
clone_size: -
cdr3_length: 11
j_call: TRBJ2-1
v_call: TRBV7-9

cdr3_nt: TGTGCCAGCAGTTTCGTGGACAGTCACTGGACTAACTATGGCTACACCTTC
cdr3_aa: CASSFVDSHWTNYGYTF
d_call: -
clone_size: -
cdr3_length: 17
j_call: TRBJ1-2
v_call: TRBV28

cdr3_nt: TGTGCCAGCAGCACCCTAGCCGACACTGAAGCTTTCTTT
cdr3_aa: CASSTLADTEAFF
d_call: -
clone_size: -
cdr3_length: 13
j_call: TRBJ1-1
v_call: TRBV6-5

cdr3_nt: TGTGCCAGCAGCTTAGGAAGGACAGGGAGCACAGATACGCAGTATTTT
cdr3_aa: CASSLGRTGSTDTQYF
d_call: TRBD1
clone_size: -
cdr3_length: 16
j_call: TRBJ2-3
v_call: TRBV7-9

cdr3_nt: TGTGCCTGGAGGGACTCGGCGGGGCTGAACACCGGGGAGCTGTTTTTT
cdr3_aa: CAWRDSAGLNTGELFF
d_call: -
clone_size: -
cdr3_length: 16
j_call: TRBJ2-2
v_call: TRBV30

cdr3_nt: TGTGCCAGCAGTTCAGATTCTCCCCTCCCCATGAAGGAGCAGTACTTC
cdr3_aa: CASSSDSPLPMKEQYF
d_call: -
clone_size: -
cdr3_length: 16
j_call: TRBJ2-7
v_call: TRBV6-5

cdr3_nt: TGTGCCAGCAGAACTATGACAGCCTCCTACGAGCAGTACTTC
cdr3_aa: CASRTMTASYEQYF
d_call: -
clone_size: -
cdr3_length: 14
j_call: TRBJ2-7
v_call: TRBV27

cdr3_nt: TGTGCCAGCAGCACTGGGACTAGCGAGGCCGGGGAGCTGTTTTTT
cdr3_aa: CASSTGTSEAGELFF
d_call: TRBD2
clone_size: -
cdr3_length: 15
j_call: TRBJ2-2
v_call: TRBV5-4

cdr3_nt: TGTGCCAGCACCGTCTCCGGGACAACTACTAACTATGGCTACACCTTC
cdr3_aa: CASTVSGTTTNYGYTF
d_call: -
clone_size: -
cdr3_length: 16
j_call: TRBJ1-2
v_call: TRBV9

cdr3_nt: TGTGCCAGCAGCTTGACTAGCGGTAACAATGAGCAGTTCTTC
cdr3_aa: CASSLTSGNNEQFF
d_call: TRBD2
clone_size: few
cdr3_length: 14
j_call: TRBJ2-1
v_call: TRBV7-9

cdr3_nt: TGTGCCAGCAGTGAAATAGGCAGGCGAACTCAAGAGACCCAGTACTTC
cdr3_aa: CASSEIGRRTQETQYF
d_call: -
clone_size: -
cdr3_length: 16
j_call: TRBJ2-5
v_call: TRBV25-1

cdr3_nt: TGCGCCAGCAGTGACGGTACAGGGGGCCCTTATAGCAATCAGCCCCAGCATTTT
cdr3_aa: CASSDGTGGPYSNQPQHF
d_call: TRBD1
clone_size: -
cdr3_length: 18
j_call: TRBJ1-5
v_call: TRBV10-2

cdr3_nt: TGTGCCAGCAGTTTATGGGCTAGCGGCTACGAGCAGTACTTC
cdr3_aa: CASSLWASGYEQYF
d_call: TRBD2
clone_size: -
cdr3_length: 14
j_call: TRBJ2-7
v_call: TRBV27

cdr3_nt: TGCGCCAGCAGCTCCCCCCCTAGGGGGCCGGGAACTGAAGCTTTCTTT
cdr3_aa: CASSSPPRGPGTEAFF
d_call: TRBD1
clone_size: -
cdr3_length: 16
j_call: TRBJ1-1
v_call: TRBV5-1

cdr3_nt: TGCAGCGTTACGGACAGCCTCCTCTACGAGCAGTACTTC
cdr3_aa: CSVTDSLLYEQYF
d_call: -
clone_size: -
cdr3_length: 13
j_call: TRBJ2-7
v_call: TRBV29-1

cdr3_nt: TGTGCTAGTGGTTTGGCCCCGCTAGCGGTCACCTACAATGAGCAGTTCTTC
cdr3_aa: CASGLAPLAVTYNEQFF
d_call: TRBD2
clone_size: -
cdr3_length: 17
j_call: TRBJ2-1
v_call: TRBV12-5

cdr3_nt: TGTGCCAGCAGTGAAGCGCATACAAGCGTACAGCCCCAGCATTTT
cdr3_aa: CASSEAHTSVQPQHF
d_call: -
clone_size: few
cdr3_length: 15
j_call: TRBJ1-5
v_call: TRBV6-1

cdr3_nt: TGTGCCAGCAGCTTAGGTGTCTGGACAGGGATGATCTACAATGAGCAGTTCTTC
cdr3_aa: CASSLGVWTGMIYNEQFF
d_call: TRBD1
clone_size: -
cdr3_length: 18
j_call: TRBJ2-1
v_call: TRBV7-9

cdr3_nt: TGTGCCAGTAGTATAGGGGGCACAGGGTTCAATGAGCAGTTCTTC
cdr3_aa: CASSIGGTGFNEQFF
d_call: -
clone_size: -
cdr3_length: 15
j_call: TRBJ2-1
v_call: TRBV19

cdr3_nt: TGTGCCAGCAGTGGCACTAGCGGAGAACAAGAGACCCAGTACTTC
cdr3_aa: CASSGTSGEQETQYF
d_call: TRBD2
clone_size: -
cdr3_length: 15
j_call: TRBJ2-5
v_call: TRBV2

cdr3_nt: TGCGCCAGCAGTGAGTCGAGGGTTCATAGCACAGATACGCAGTATTTT
cdr3_aa: CASSESRVHSTDTQYF
d_call: -
clone_size: -
cdr3_length: 16
j_call: TRBJ2-3
v_call: TRBV10-1

cdr3_nt: TGTGCCAGCAGCTCCGTTCCCGTCGAAGACAGGGTCAGCACTGAAGCTTTCTTT
cdr3_aa: CASSSVPVEDRVSTEAFF
d_call: TRBD1
clone_size: -
cdr3_length: 18
j_call: TRBJ1-1
v_call: TRBV9

cdr3_nt: TGTGCCAGCAGACAACGGACAGGGTGGATGTTTTTT
cdr3_aa: CASRQRTGWMFF
d_call: TRBD1
clone_size: -
cdr3_length: 12
j_call: TRBJ2-2
v_call: TRBV6-1

cdr3_nt: TGTGCCTGGGGACTAGCGGGTAATGAGCAGTTCTTC
cdr3_aa: CAWGLAGNEQFF
d_call: TRBD2
clone_size: -
cdr3_length: 12
j_call: TRBJ2-1
v_call: TRBV30

cdr3_nt: TGTGCCAGCAGCCTTAATAAGGACAGCCAAGAGACCCAGTACTTC
cdr3_aa: CASSLNKDSQETQYF
d_call: -
clone_size: -
cdr3_length: 15
j_call: TRBJ2-5
v_call: TRBV7-6

cdr3_nt: TGTGCCAGCAGTTACTCGAGTTCAGGGAATACCTACGAGCAGTACTTC
cdr3_aa: CASSYSSSGNTYEQYF
d_call: -
clone_size: -
cdr3_length: 16
j_call: TRBJ2-7
v_call: TRBV6-5

cdr3_nt: TGTGCCTGGACCACCGGGACAGGTCGCTACGAGCAGTACTTC
cdr3_aa: CAWTTGTGRYEQYF
d_call: TRBD1
clone_size: -
cdr3_length: 14
j_call: TRBJ2-7
v_call: TRBV30

cdr3_nt: TGTGCCAGCAGCCCCGAGAGCGAAAAACTGTTTTTT
cdr3_aa: CASSPESEKLFF
d_call: -
clone_size: -
cdr3_length: 12
j_call: TRBJ1-4
v_call: TRBV11-2

cdr3_nt: TGTGCCTGGAGTGTACTCCCGGGGGGGGCAGATACGCAGTATTTT
cdr3_aa: CAWSVLPGGADTQYF
d_call: TRBD2
clone_size: once
cdr3_length: 15
j_call: TRBJ2-3
v_call: TRBV30

cdr3_nt: TGTGCCAGCAGCCCTTGGACTAGTTCCCACGAGCAGTACTTC
cdr3_aa: CASSPWTSSHEQYF
d_call: TRBD2
clone_size: -
cdr3_length: 14
j_call: TRBJ2-7
v_call: TRBV7-2

cdr3_nt: TGTGCCAGCAGTTCCCTAGTGGGAGGCTACAATGAGCAGTTCTTC
cdr3_aa: CASSSLVGGYNEQFF
d_call: -
clone_size: -
cdr3_length: 15
j_call: TRBJ2-1
v_call: TRBV27

cdr3_nt: TGCGCCAGCAGCTTGGGGACAGGGACCTATGGCTACACCTTC
cdr3_aa: CASSLGTGTYGYTF
d_call: TRBD1
clone_size: -
cdr3_length: 14
j_call: TRBJ1-2
v_call: TRBV5-1

cdr3_nt: TGCGCCAGCAGCTTTTATCCGGGAGGCCAAGAGGGGGAGACCCAGTACTTC
cdr3_aa: CASSFYPGGQEGETQYF
d_call: TRBD2
clone_size: -
cdr3_length: 17
j_call: TRBJ2-5
v_call: TRBV5-1

cdr3_nt: TGTGCCAGCGGGGGGACTAGCGGGAGGGCCTCCTACGAGCAGTACTTC
cdr3_aa: CASGGTSGRASYEQYF
d_call: TRBD2
clone_size: -
cdr3_length: 16
j_call: TRBJ2-7
v_call: TRBV13